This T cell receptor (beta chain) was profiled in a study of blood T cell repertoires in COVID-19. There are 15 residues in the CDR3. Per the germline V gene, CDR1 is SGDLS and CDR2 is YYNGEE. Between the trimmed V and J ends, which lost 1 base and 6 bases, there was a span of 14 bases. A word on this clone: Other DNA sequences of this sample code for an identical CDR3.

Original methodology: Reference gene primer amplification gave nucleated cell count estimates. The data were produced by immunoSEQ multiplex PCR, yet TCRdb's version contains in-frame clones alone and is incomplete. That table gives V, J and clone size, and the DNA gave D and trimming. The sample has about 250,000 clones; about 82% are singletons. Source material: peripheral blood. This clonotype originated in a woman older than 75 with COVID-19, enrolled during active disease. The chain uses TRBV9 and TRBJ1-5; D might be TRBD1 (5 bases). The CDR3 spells CASSVTGGEGQPQHF. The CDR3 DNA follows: TGTGCCAGCAGCGTAACAGGAGGGGAGGGTCAGCCCCAGCATTTT.